The source of this T cell receptor beta chain is a study of T cell repertoires in cytomegalovirus infection. About the study: As its CMV epitopes, the study selected recently identified HLA-C-restricted and well-studied HLA-B-restricted targets. It was the public TCR beta signatures that indicated both CMV infection and matching HLA type.

Concerning this clonotype: Its cognate antigen is unknown.

The CDR3 sequence is 16 residues long. Trimming removed 0 bases from V and 5 bases from J; junction bases left unmatched: 9. The V gene's germline CDR1 is MGHDK and CDR2 SYGVNS. TCRdb recomputed calls from the reads with MiXCR, one row per CDR3 protein. The sample records 550,000 to 850,000 distinct CDR3 sequences, approximately 33% being singletons. Study-level points and caveats: CMV carriers having the relevant HLA were flagged by cumulative public TCR beta family frequency. The ex vivo response was dominated by HLA-C-restricted CMV-specific TCR beta clonotypes.

The chain has TRBV25-1 and TRBJ1-1; 7 bases are shared with TRBD1. The sequenced sample was cultured PBMCs, obtained from culture after CMV antigen stimulation. The receptor was isolated from a human donor in good health (CMV status not recorded). Some clones in this sample may be carry-over from other donors' samples. The CDR3 sequence is CASSEYGRGSTTEAFF. The CDR3 nucleotides are TGTGCCAGCAGTGAATATGGCAGGGGGAGTACGACTGAAGCTTTCTTT.